Below, 18 T cell receptor beta chains from the same sample are listed, as sequenced in a study of long-term antiretroviral therapy in people with HIV. The immunoSEQ assay was v3.0, run at survey level. TCRdb's table, derived via immunoSEQ multiplex PCR, lists solely in-frame clones and lacks some. Of 17,000 or so clones in the sample, around four fifths were seen once. The sample was unsorted PBMCs, taken less than 2.2 years before starting antiretroviral therapy. The receptor set was obtained from a man aged 25-45 years with HIV.

The rearrangement joins TRBV5-1 to TRBJ2-1, with 10 bases that match TRBD1. The trim removed 6 bases at V and 2 bases at J, leaving 8 bases unmatched. The CDR3 consists of 16 residues. CDR1 and CDR2 from the germline V gene are SGHRS and YFSETQ. The DNA for the CDR3 is TGCGCCAGCAAACTTCAGACAGGGGGCACCTACAATGAGCAGTTCTTC. Encoded protein: CASKLQTGGTYNEQFF.

The V and J genes are TRBV10-3 and TRBJ1-3; D is perhaps TRBD1 (5 bases). Germline CDR1 is ENHRY and CDR2 is SYGVKD. The V end lost 0 bases, the J end lost 0 bases, and 9 bases lay between the germline ends. This CDR3 spans 16 amino acids. The CDR3 loop reads CAISESDKLSGNTIYF. CDR3 DNA sequence: TGTGCCATCAGTGAGTCGGACAAACTCTCTGGAAACACCATATATTTT.

The chain is built from TRBV7-2 and TRBJ2-2; tentative D call: TRBD1 (5 bases). CDR3 length: 13 residues. From germline, CDR1 is SGHTA and CDR2 FQGNSA. The CDR3: CASGRRNTGELFF. CDR3 nucleotide sequence: TGTGCATCAGGGCGCCGGAACACCGGGGAGCTGTTTTTT.

This clone was picked up one time. The genes are TRBV5-7 and TRBJ2-7, with a weak D call TRBD2 (5 bases). TRBV5-7 is an open reading frame, and its role is uncertain. Trimming took 3 bases from V and 3 from J, leaving 22 bases between them. The CDR3 has 17 amino acids. The CDR3 sequence is CASSSPYHRRTHYEQYF. The CDR3 bases are TGTGCCAGCAGCTCTCCATACCATAGACGGACTCACTACGAGCAGTACTTC.

The chain uses TRBV27 and TRBJ2-7; D might be TRBD2 (6 bases). Trimming took 4 bases from V and 6 from J, leaving 16 bases between them. This CDR3 region has 14 residues. Germline V gives CDR1 MNHEY, CDR2 SMNVEV (reference sequence). In nucleotides, the CDR3 is TGTGCCAGCAGTTCTGGCGGGACCTTCGGCGAGCAGTACTTC. Translating gives CASSSGGTFGEQYF.

V gene TRBV9 combines with J gene TRBJ2-2, with 8 bases lining up with TRBD1. Germline V gene sequence: CDR1 SGDLS, CDR2 YYNGEE. V lost 2 bases, J lost 4 bases, and 7 bases stayed unmatched. CDR3 length equals 16 residues. The CDR3 spells CASSVGTGAGTGELFF. CDR3 coding DNA: TGTGCCAGCAGCGTCGGGACAGGCGCGGGCACCGGGGAGCTGTTTTTT. The variable domain in full, with the rest retrieved from reference TRBV9 and TRBJ2-2, is DSGVTQTPKHLITATGQRVTLRCSPRSGDLSVYWYQQSLDQGLQFLIQYYNGEERAKGNILERFSAQQFPDLHSELNLSSLELGDSALYFCASSVGTGAGTGELFFGEGSRLTVL.

V usage is TRBV12-5 and J usage is TRBJ2-5; D is uncertain. The J call could be wrong; TRBJ2-7 is a better fit for the DNA end. Germline V gene sequence: CDR1 LGHNT, CDR2 FRNRAP. This CDR3 is 11 amino acids long. CDR3 protein: CASGASTEQYF. Written as DNA, the CDR3 is TGTGCTAGTGGGGCCTCTACCGAGCAGTACTTC.

The chain joins TRBV11-2 to TRBJ1-4; a possible D gene is TRBD1 (5 bases). Germline CDR1 reads SGHAT; CDR2 reads FQNNGV. The CDR3 is made up of 16 amino acids. V shed 0 bases and J shed 3 bases, with 11 bases lying between them. The CDR3 region is CASSLDPRDPNEKLFF. The DNA for the CDR3 is TGTGCCAGCAGCTTAGATCCCAGGGATCCTAATGAAAAACTGTTTTTT.

V gene TRBV5-6 combines with J gene TRBJ2-1, with TRBD1 identical over 7 bases. Germline CDR1 is SGHDT and CDR2 is YYEEEE. The CDR3 covers 14 residues. The V segment lost 4 bases and the J segment 5 bases; nucleotides outside the gene matches: 6. The CDR3 bases are TGTGCCAGCAGCCACATCACAGGGGACAATGAGCAGTTCTTC. Translating it yields CASSHITGDNEQFF.

This clone has just a few counts. V and J are TRBV2 and TRBJ1-5; D unresolved. The V gene lost 3 bases and the J gene lost 6 bases, with 15 bases spanning the gap. This CDR3 has 15 residues. In germline, CDR1 is SNHLY, CDR2 FYNNEI. The CDR3: CASSDSQGTGQPQHF. In DNA, the CDR3 is TGTGCCAGCAGTGACTCCCAAGGAACGGGTCAGCCCCAGCATTTT.

V and J are TRBV12-5 and TRBJ2-7; unclear D gene. From germline, CDR1 is LGHNT and CDR2 FRNRAP. CDR3 length equals 11 residues. The ends were cut back, 7 bases at V and 6 bases at J, with 10 bases in the middle. Here the CDR3 DNA reads TGTGCTAGTGACCTACTAAGCGAGCAGTACTTC. As protein: CASDLLSEQYF.

The J gene is TRBJ1-4, the V gene TRBV28; maybe TRBD1 (5 bases). CDR1 is MDHEN and CDR2 is SYDVKM in the germline V gene. Trimming cost V 6 bases and J 5 bases, with 19 bases left between them. The CDR3 has 16 amino acids. The DNA for the CDR3 is TGTGCCAGCAGGTTTTGGGACCCGGACGGGAATGAAAAACTGTTTTTT. This codes for CASRFWDPDGNEKLFF.

This chain joins TRBV7-9 and TRBJ1-1; tentatively, D is TRBD1 (5 bases). Germline CDR1 and CDR2: SEHNR and FQNEAQ (reference sequence). Trimming shortened V by 5 bases and J by 2 bases, and 15 bases separated the two germline ends. The length of the CDR3 is 15 residues. In DNA form, the CDR3 reads TGTGCCAGCAGCCCCCGGGACCTAAGCAACACTGAAGCTTTCTTT. This gives the protein CASSPRDLSNTEAFF.

The V gene is TRBV28, the J gene TRBJ2-1; TRBD2 matches 8 bases. This CDR3 has 15 residues. Per germline, CDR1 MDHEN and CDR2 SYDVKM. Losses at the gene ends were 3 bases for V and 3 bases for J; bases not matched to a gene: 4. The CDR3: CASSLLAGLYNEQFF. The CDR3 coding sequence is TGTGCCAGCAGTTTGCTAGCGGGCCTCTACAATGAGCAGTTCTTC.

The gene calls are TRBV25-1 and TRBJ2-1; TRBD1 matches at 8 bases. CDR3 length: 15 residues. The J segment lost 8 bases and the V segment lost 2 bases, leaving 8 bases of the junction unmatched. Germline lookup yields CDR1 MGHDK and CDR2 SYGVNS. CDR3 residues: CASSEGGQGKHEQFF. For the CDR3, the DNA is TGTGCCAGCAGTGAAGGCGGACAGGGCAAACATGAGCAGTTCTTC. Full variable domain (rest looked up from reference TRBV25-1 and TRBJ2-1): EADIYQTPRYLVIGTGKKITLECSQTMGHDKMYWYQQDPGMELHLIHYSYGVNSTEKGDLSSESTVSRIRTEHFPLTLESARPSHTSQYLCASSEGGQGKHEQFFGPGTRLTVL.

This clone has a single count. The chain joins TRBV5-1 to TRBJ2-3; 7 nucleotides agree with TRBD2. Germline CDR1 SGHRS, CDR2 YFSETQ. CDR3 length equals 16 residues. V dropped 4 bases and J dropped 5; count of bases not matched to a gene: 13. The CDR3 loop is CASSAEGRGLLDTQYF. CDR3 nucleotides: TGCGCCAGCAGCGCCGAGGGGCGGGGGTTATTAGATACGCAGTATTTT.

V and J are TRBV11-3 and TRBJ2-2; tentatively, D is TRBD1 (5 bases). Trimming took 5 bases from V and 1 from J, leaving 11 bases between them. This CDR3 spans 15 amino acids. Germline CDR1 is SGHNT and CDR2 is YENEEA. The CDR3 region has the DNA TGTGCCAGCAGCCCCACCGGACAGAACACCGGGGAGCTGTTTTTT. Residues: CASSPTGQNTGELFF. Based on the CDR3 plus reference TRBV11-3 and TRBJ2-2, the full variable domain is EAGVVQSPRYKIIEKKQPVAFWCNPISGHNTLYWYLQNLGQGPELLIRYENEEAVDDSQLPKDRFSAERLKGVDSTLKIQPAELGDSAVYLCASSPTGQNTGELFFGEGSRLTVL.

This clone was observed a handful of times. The rearrangement joins TRBV25-1 to TRBJ2-1, with a weak D call TRBD2 (5 bases). Germline V CDR1 and CDR2: MGHDK, SYGVNS. CDR3 size: 12 residues. Trimming pared 10 bases from V and 9 bases from J, leaving 16 bases between. CDR3 amino acids: CATRAGGGEQFF. CDR3 coding DNA: TGTGCCACCCGGGCGGGCGGAGGTGAGCAGTTCTTC.